This is a list of T cell receptor beta chains from one sample in a study of blood T cell repertoires in COVID-19. Method: immunoSEQ multiplex PCR; TCRdb's copy keeps in-frame clones and lacks some. The sample lists over 250,000 clones, about 73% occurring once. The sequenced sample consisted of peripheral blood. The receptors were sampled from a woman of 80 years or more with acute or convalescent COVID-19. The CDR3 runs from the conserved cysteine through the conserved F or W. Each record gives: V gene, J gene, D gene, clone size, CDR3 protein, CDR3 DNA. D genes are given only for firm matches. Clone size appears in some rows only: once, few, many, or a class for an expanded clone.

>TRBV14|TRBJ2-3|-|few
CASSPDRDTQYF
TGTGCCAGCAGCCCAGATCGGGATACGCAGTATTTT
>TRBV19|TRBJ1-3|-|few
CASSIGIRSLGSGNTIYF
TGTGCCAGTAGTATCGGGATTCGGTCTCTCGGCTCTGGAAACACCATATATTTT
>TRBV30|TRBJ2-5|TRBD2|few
CAWSLAGGRVETQYF
TGTGCCTGGAGTCTAGCGGGAGGCCGGGTTGAGACCCAGTACTTC
>TRBV7-2|TRBJ2-3|TRBD2|-
CASSTNPSGGQYF
TGTGCCAGCAGCACCAATCCTAGCGGGGGGCAGTATTTT
>TRBV3-1/TRBV3-2|TRBJ2-4|-|-
CASSQGSEGREVGKNIQYF
TGTGCCAGCAGCCAAGGGTCGGAGGGCCGAGAAGTAGGCAAAAACATTCAGTACTTC
>TRBV6-1|TRBJ1-2|-|-
CASSEGQQALRYGYTF
TGTGCCAGCAGTGAAGGGCAACAGGCCCTCCGCTATGGCTACACCTTC
>TRBV19|TRBJ1-1|TRBD1|-
CASSVGDRVHTEAFF
TGTGCCAGTAGTGTAGGGGACAGGGTTCACACTGAAGCTTTCTTT
>TRBV7-2|TRBJ2-1|TRBD2|-
CASSLALGLVSSEQFF
TGTGCCAGCAGCTTAGCGCTCGGACTAGTCTCAAGTGAGCAGTTCTTC
>TRBV19|TRBJ1-2|-|-
CASSIGRPGGLANYGYTF
TGTGCCAGTAGTATAGGCCGGCCGGGAGGGCTAGCTAACTATGGCTACACCTTC
>TRBV4-1|TRBJ1-1|TRBD1|-
CASSQTGGRGLTEAFF
TGCGCCAGCAGCCAGACCGGTGGCAGGGGGCTTACTGAAGCTTTCTTT
>TRBV6-5|TRBJ2-7|TRBD1|once
CASSFSPGTGGEQYF
TGTGCCAGCAGTTTCTCACCCGGGACAGGGGGCGAGCAGTACTTC
>TRBV19|TRBJ1-2|-|-
CASRFGVYGYTF
TGTGCCAGTAGATTCGGGGTCTATGGCTACACCTTC
>TRBV2|TRBJ2-7|TRBD2|-
CASSELREGRYF
TGTGCCAGCAGTGAATTGCGGGAGGGCCGCTACTTC
>TRBV4-1|TRBJ2-7|TRBD2|-
CASSQERGLAGFTYEQYF
TGCGCCAGCAGCCAAGAACGGGGACTAGCGGGCTTCACCTACGAGCAGTACTTC
>TRBV10-3|TRBJ1-1|TRBD1|once
CAIRGQGDTEAFF
TGTGCCATCAGGGGACAGGGAGACACTGAAGCTTTCTTT
>TRBV7-9|TRBJ2-7|TRBD2|-
CASSLSGRVDEQYF
TGTGCCAGCAGCCTTAGCGGGAGAGTCGACGAGCAGTACTTC
>TRBV4-2|TRBJ2-1|TRBD2|-
CASSQDIGLAGGREQFF
TGTGCCAGCAGCCAAGATATAGGCCTAGCGGGAGGAAGGGAGCAGTTCTTC
>TRBV6-5|TRBJ1-2|-|-
CASSYSRQTLNYGYTF
TGTGCCAGCAGTTACTCGAGACAGACCTTAAACTATGGCTACACCTTC
>TRBV6-1|TRBJ1-2|-|-
CASSEPGGVGYTF
TGTGCCAGCAGTGAACCGGGGGGCGTTGGCTACACCTTC
>TRBV1|TRBJ2-7|-|-
CTSSWSREQYF
TGCACCAGCAGTTGGTCGCGAGAGCAGTACTTC
>TRBV7-2|TRBJ1-4|TRBD1|-
CASSFSGTGREKLFF
TGTGCCAGCAGCTTTTCCGGGACAGGGAGGGAAAAACTGTTTTTT
>TRBV19|TRBJ1-1|TRBD1|-
CASSPLGGGLNTEAFF
TGTGCCAGTAGTCCCTTAGGGGGCGGGTTAAACACTGAAGCTTTCTTT
>TRBV27|TRBJ1-6|-|-
CASSLIPPGGSYNSPLHF
TGTGCCAGCAGTTTAATACCTCCTGGAGGCTCCTATAATTCACCCCTCCACTTT
>TRBV5-1|TRBJ2-1|TRBD1|-
CASSRSGGQGNNEQFF
TGCGCCAGCAGCAGATCTGGGGGACAGGGGAACAATGAGCAGTTCTTC
>TRBV11-3|TRBJ2-3|-|-
CASSFSLADTQYF
TGTGCCAGCAGCTTTAGCCTTGCAGATACGCAGTATTTT
>TRBV5-4|TRBJ2-5|TRBD2|-
CASSFGLAGETQYF
TGTGCCAGCAGCTTTGGACTAGCGGGAGAGACCCAGTACTTC
>TRBV5-1|TRBJ1-1|-|-
CASSLGDQNTEAFF
TGCGCCAGCAGCTTAGGAGATCAGAACACTGAAGCTTTCTTT
>TRBV4-1|TRBJ2-7|TRBD2|-
CASSQGAQGLAYEQYF
TGCGCCAGCAGCCAAGGCGCCCAGGGACTAGCCTACGAGCAGTACTTC
>TRBV7-9|TRBJ2-5|TRBD2|once
CASSFLAGLETQYF
TGTGCCAGCAGCTTCCTAGCGGGACTAGAGACCCAGTACTTC
>TRBV6-2/TRBV6-3|TRBJ1-5|TRBD1|-
CASSINAGGLSNQPQHF
TGTGCCAGCAGCATAAACGCAGGGGGGTTAAGCAATCAGCCCCAGCATTTT
>TRBV18|TRBJ2-5|-|-
CASSPFSRDRETQYF
TGTGCCAGCTCACCATTCAGCAGGGATAGAGAGACCCAGTACTTC
>TRBV7-2|TRBJ1-4|TRBD1|-
CASSAWTGEKLFF
TGTGCCAGCAGCGCCTGGACAGGTGAAAAACTGTTTTTT
>TRBV3-1/TRBV3-2|TRBJ2-5|TRBD2|few
CASRTSGETQYF
TGTGCCAGCAGGACTAGCGGAGAGACCCAGTACTTC
>TRBV6-1|TRBJ1-1|-|-
CASSEAGGSFEAFF
TGTGCCAGCAGTGAAGCTGGCGGGTCTTTTGAAGCTTTCTTT
>TRBV11-2|TRBJ1-2|-|-
CASSLGRGESGYTF
TGTGCCAGCAGCTTAGGGCGGGGGGAAAGTGGCTACACCTTC
>TRBV6-5|TRBJ1-5|-|-
CASRPQGGNQPQHF
TGTGCCAGCAGGCCTCAGGGTGGCAATCAGCCCCAGCATTTT
>TRBV6-1|TRBJ2-1|-|-
CASSERQDRSYNEQFF
TGTGCCAGCAGTGAACGACAGGACCGCTCCTACAATGAGCAGTTCTTC
>TRBV5-4|TRBJ2-5|-|-
CASSLGSAGFEGLETQYF
TGTGCCAGCAGCTTGGGATCCGCGGGATTCGAGGGACTAGAGACCCAGTACTTC
>TRBV7-2|TRBJ1-5|TRBD1|-
CASSLTPGQPMGFQPQHF
TGTGCCAGCAGCTTAACTCCGGGACAGCCGATGGGGTTTCAGCCCCAGCATTTT